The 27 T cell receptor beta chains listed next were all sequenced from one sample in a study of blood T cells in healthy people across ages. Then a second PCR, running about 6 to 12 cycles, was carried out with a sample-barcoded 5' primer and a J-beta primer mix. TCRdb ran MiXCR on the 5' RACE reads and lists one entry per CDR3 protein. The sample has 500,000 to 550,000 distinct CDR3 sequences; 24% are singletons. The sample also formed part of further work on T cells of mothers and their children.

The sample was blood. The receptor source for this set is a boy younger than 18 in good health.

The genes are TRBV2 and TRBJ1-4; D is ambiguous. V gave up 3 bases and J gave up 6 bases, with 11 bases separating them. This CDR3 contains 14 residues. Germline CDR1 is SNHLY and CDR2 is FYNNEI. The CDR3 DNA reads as TGTGCCAGCAGTGAGGGAGGGATCTATGAAAAACTGTTTTTT. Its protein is CASSEGGIYEKLFF.

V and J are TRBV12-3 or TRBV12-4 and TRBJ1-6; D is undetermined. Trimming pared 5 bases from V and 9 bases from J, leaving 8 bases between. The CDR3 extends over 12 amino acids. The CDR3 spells CASSPASSPLHF. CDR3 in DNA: TGTGCCAGCAGTCCGGCGAGTTCACCCCTCCACTTT.

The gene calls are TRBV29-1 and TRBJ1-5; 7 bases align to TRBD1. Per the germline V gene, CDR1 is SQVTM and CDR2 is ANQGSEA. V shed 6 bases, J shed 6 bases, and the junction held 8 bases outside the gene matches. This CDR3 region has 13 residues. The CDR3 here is CSVVGQEGQPQHF. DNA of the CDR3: TGCAGCGTAGTCGGACAGGAGGGTCAGCCCCAGCATTTT.

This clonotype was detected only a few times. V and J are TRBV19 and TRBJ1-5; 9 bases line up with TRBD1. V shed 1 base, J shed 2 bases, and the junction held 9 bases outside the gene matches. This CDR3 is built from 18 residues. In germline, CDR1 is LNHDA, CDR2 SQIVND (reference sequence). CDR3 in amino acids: CASSIAGTGSWRNQPQHF. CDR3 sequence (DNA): TGTGCCAGTAGTATAGCAGGGACAGGGAGTTGGCGCAATCAGCCCCAGCATTTT. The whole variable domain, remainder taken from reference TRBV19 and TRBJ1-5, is DGGITQSPKYLFRKEGQNVTLSCEQNLNHDAMYWYRQDPGQGLRLIYYSQIVNDFQKGDIAEGYSVSREKKESFPLTVTSAQKNPTAFYLCASSIAGTGSWRNQPQHFGDGTRLSIL.

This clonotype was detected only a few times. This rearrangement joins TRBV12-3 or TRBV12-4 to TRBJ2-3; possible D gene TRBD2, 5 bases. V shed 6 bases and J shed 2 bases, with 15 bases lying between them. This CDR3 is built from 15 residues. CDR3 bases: TGTGCCAGCAGGAAAACCGCGGGCACCACAGATACGCAGTATTTT. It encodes CASRKTAGTTDTQYF.

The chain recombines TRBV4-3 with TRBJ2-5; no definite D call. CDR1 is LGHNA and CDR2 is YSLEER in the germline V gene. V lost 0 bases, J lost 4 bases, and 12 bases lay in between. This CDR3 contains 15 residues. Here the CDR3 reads CASSQDWERVETQYF. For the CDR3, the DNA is TGCGCCAGCAGCCAAGACTGGGAAAGAGTAGAGACCCAGTACTTC.

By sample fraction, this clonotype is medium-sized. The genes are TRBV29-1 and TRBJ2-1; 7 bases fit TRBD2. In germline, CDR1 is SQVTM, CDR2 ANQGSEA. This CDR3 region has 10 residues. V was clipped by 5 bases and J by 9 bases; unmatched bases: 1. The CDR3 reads CSVPSGEQFF. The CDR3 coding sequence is TGCAGCGTTCCTAGCGGTGAGCAGTTCTTC.

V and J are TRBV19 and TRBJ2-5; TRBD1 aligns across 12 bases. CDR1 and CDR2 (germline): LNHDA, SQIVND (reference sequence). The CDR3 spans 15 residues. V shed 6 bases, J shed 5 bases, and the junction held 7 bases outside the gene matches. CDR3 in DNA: TGTGCCAGTAGGATTGGGGACAGGGGGCTCGAGACCCAGTACTTC. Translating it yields CASRIGDRGLETQYF.

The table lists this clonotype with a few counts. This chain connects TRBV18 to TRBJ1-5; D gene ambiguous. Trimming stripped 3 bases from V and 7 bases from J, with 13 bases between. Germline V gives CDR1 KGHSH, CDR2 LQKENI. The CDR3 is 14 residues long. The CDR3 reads CASSPGRSVQPQHF. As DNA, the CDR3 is TGTGCCAGCTCACCTGGGAGGTCGGTGCAGCCCCAGCATTTT.

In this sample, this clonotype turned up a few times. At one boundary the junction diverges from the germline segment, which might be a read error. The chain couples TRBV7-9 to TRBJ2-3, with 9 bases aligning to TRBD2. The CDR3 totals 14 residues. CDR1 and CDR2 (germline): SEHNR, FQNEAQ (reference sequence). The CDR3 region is CASNPGLATDTQYF. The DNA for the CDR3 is TGTGCCAGCAACCCGGGACTAGCCACAGATACGCAGTACTTT.

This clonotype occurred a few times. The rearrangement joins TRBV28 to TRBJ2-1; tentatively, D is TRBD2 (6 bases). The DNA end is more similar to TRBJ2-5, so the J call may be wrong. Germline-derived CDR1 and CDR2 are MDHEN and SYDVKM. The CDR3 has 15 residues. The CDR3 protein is CASSLVGGMVETQYF. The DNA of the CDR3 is TGTGCCAGCAGTTTAGTGGGAGGAATGGTTGAGACCCAGTACTTC.

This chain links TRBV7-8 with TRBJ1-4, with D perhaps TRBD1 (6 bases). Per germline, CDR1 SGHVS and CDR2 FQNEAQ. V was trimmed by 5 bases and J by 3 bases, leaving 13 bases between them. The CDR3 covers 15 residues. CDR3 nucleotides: TGTGCCAGCAGCCAACAGCGGGGGCCTAATGAAAAACTGTTTTTT. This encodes CASSQQRGPNEKLFF.

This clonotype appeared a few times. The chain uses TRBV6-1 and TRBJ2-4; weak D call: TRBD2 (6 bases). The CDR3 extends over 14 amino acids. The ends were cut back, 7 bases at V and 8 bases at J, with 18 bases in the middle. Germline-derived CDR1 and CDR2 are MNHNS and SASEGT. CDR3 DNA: TGTGCCAGCACCGAAGGAGGGAGCCGGGACATTCAGTACTTC. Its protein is CASTEGGSRDIQYF.

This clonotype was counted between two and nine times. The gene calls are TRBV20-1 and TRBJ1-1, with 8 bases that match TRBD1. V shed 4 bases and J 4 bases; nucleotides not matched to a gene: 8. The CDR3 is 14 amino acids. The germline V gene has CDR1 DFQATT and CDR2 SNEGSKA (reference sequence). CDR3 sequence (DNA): TGCAGTGCTACAGTACCGACAGGGGTCACTGAAGCTTTCTTT. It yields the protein CSATVPTGVTEAFF.

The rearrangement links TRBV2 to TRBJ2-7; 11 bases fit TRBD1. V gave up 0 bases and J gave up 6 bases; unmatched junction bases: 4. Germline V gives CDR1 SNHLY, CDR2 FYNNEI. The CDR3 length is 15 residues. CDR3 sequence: CASSEAKGQGVEQYF. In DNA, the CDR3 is TGTGCCAGCAGTGAAGCGAAGGGACAGGGGGTCGAGCAGTACTTC.

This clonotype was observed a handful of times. The CDR3 loop is CASSQELGGPLAQYF. The CDR3 DNA is TGTGCCAGCAGCCAAGAGTTAGGCGGCCCGTTGGCCCAGTACTTC. V and J are TRBV4-2 and TRBJ2-5; D unclear. CDR1 and CDR2 from the germline V gene are LGHNA and YNFKEQ. The CDR3 covers 15 residues. V was cut by 0 bases and J by 9 bases, with 17 bases left in between.

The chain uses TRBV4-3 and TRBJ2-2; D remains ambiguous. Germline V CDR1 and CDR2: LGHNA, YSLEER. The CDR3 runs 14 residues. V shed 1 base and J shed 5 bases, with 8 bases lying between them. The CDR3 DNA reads TGCGCCAGCAGCCAAGGGGGTTCAACCGGGGAGCTGTTTTTT. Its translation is CASSQGGSTGELFF.

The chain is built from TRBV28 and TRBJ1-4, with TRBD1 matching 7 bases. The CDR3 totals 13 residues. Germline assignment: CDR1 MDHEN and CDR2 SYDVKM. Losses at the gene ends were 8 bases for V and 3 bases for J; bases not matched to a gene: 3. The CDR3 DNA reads TGTGCCAGCGCGGGACAGTCTAATGAAAAACTGTTTTTT. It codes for CASAGQSNEKLFF.

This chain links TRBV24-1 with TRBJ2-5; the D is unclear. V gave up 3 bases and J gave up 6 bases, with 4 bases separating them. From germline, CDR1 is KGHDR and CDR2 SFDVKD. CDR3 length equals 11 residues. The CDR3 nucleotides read TGTGCCACCAGTGATGCAAAGACCCAGTACTTC. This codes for CATSDAKTQYF.

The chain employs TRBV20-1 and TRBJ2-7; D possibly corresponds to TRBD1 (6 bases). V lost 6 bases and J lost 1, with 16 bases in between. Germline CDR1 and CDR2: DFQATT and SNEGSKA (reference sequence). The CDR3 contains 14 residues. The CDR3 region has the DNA TGCAGTGCCCCCCGCGGACAGTCTTCCTACGAGCAGTACTTC. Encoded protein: CSAPRGQSSYEQYF.

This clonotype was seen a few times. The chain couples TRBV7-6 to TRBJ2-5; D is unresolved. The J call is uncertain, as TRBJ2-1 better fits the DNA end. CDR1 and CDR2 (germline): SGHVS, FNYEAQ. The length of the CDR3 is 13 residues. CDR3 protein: CASSPWSWDEQFF. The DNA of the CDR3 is TGTGCCAGCAGCCCCTGGAGTTGGGATGAGCAGTTCTTC.

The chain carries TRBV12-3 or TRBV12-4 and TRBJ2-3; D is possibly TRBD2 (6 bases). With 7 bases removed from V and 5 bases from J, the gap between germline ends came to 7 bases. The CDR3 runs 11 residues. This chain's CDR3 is CASTRGDTQYF. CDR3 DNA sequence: TGTGCCAGCACGCGGGGAGATACGCAGTATTTT.

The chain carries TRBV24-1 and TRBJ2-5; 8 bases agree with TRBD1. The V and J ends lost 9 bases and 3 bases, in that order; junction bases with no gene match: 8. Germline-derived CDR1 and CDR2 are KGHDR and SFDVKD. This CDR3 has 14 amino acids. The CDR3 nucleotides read TGTGCCACCGGACAGGGTGCGGGCGAAGAGACCCAGTACTTC. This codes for CATGQGAGEETQYF.

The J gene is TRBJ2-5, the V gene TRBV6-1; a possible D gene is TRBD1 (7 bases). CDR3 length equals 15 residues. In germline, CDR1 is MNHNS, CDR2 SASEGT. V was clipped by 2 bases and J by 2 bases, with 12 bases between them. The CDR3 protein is CASSEQGGGQETQYF. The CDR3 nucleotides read TGTGCCAGCAGTGAACAGGGGGGAGGTCAAGAGACCCAGTACTTC.

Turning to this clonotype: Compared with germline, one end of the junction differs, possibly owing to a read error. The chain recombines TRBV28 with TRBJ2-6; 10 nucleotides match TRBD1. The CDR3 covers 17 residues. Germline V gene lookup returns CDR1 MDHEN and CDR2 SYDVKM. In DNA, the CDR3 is TGTGCCAGCAGGGGACAGGGGCTCGTCTCTGGGGCCAACGTCCTGATTTTC. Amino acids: CASRGQGLVSGANVLIF. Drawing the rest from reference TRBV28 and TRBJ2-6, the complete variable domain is DVKVTQSSRYLVKRTGEKVFLECVQDMDHENMFWYRQDPGLGLRLIYFSYDVKMKEKGDIPEGYSVSREKKERFSLILESASTNQTSMYLCASRGQGLVSGANVLIFGAGSRLTVL.

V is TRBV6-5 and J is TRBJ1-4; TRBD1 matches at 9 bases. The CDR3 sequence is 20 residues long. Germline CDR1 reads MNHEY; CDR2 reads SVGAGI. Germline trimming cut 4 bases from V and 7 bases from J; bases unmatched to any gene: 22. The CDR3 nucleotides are TGTGCCAGCAGTTCTCTCGGGACAGGGAGTTTAGCCGGGGGTGGTGAAAAACTGTTTTTT. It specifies CASSSLGTGSLAGGGEKLFF.

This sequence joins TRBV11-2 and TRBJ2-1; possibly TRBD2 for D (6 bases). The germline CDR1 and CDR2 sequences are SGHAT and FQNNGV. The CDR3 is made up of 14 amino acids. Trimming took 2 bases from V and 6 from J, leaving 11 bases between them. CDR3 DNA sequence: TGTGCCAGCAGCTTATGGGTGCGGGGCAATGAGCAGTTCTTC. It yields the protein CASSLWVRGNEQFF.